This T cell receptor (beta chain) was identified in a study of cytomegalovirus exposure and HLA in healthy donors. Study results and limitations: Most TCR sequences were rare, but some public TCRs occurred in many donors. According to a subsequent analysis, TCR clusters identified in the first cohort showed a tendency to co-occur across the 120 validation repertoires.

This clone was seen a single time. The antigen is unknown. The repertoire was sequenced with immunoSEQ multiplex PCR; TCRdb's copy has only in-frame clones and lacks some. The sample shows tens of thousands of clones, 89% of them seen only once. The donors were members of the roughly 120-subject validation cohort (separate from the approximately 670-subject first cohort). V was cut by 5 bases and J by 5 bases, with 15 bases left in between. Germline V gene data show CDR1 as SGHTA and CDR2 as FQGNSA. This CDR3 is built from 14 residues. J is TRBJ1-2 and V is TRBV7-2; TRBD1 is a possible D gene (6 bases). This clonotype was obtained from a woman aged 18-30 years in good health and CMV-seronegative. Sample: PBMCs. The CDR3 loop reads CASSPAGGLYGYTF. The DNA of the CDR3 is TGTGCCAGCAGCCCGGCCGGGGGGCTGTATGGCTACACCTTC.